A single sample is the source of the 29 T cell receptor beta chains below, sequenced in a study of T cells after yellow fever vaccination. TCRdb independently ran MiXCR on the 5' RACE reads; one entry per CDR3 protein. The top ten hold approximately 15% of the sample, which has 400,000 to 650,000 distinct CDR3 sequences, just over 20% seen once. The specimen was PBMCs, collected more than 20 days after the first yellow fever vaccination. The receptors originated from a young man who received the YFV17D yellow fever vaccine.

The rearrangement links TRBV18 to TRBJ2-3; 9 bases map to TRBD1. The ends lost 4 bases at V and 2 bases at J; junction bases unmatched: 4. The V gene's germline CDR1 is KGHSH and CDR2 LQKENI. This CDR3 is 15 amino acids long. Here the CDR3 reads CASSQGTGSTDTQYF. CDR3 nucleotide sequence: TGTGCCAGCTCACAGGGGACAGGGTCCACAGATACGCAGTATTTT.

V is TRBV6-1 and J is TRBJ2-5, with D perhaps matching TRBD1 (6 bases). V was clipped by 7 bases and J by 1 base, with 13 bases between them. The CDR3 runs to 14 residues. Germline loops: CDR1 MNHNS, CDR2 SASEGT. The CDR3 sequence is CASIDRLSQETQYF. For the CDR3, the DNA is TGTGCCAGCATTGACAGGTTGTCCCAAGAGACCCAGTACTTC.

The chain uses TRBV5-7 and TRBJ2-5; TRBD1 might be the D (5 bases). TRBV5-7 falls under the ORF class, with uncertain function. Trimming removed 8 bases at V and 2 bases at J, with 16 bases between. CDR3 length: 14 residues. The CDR3 loop is CARDPPTEQETQYF. The CDR3 nucleotides read TGTGCCAGAGACCCCCCGACAGAACAAGAGACCCAGTACTTC.

The V call is TRBV19, the J call TRBJ1-1; D is ambiguous. CDR3 length equals 11 residues. V was clipped by 6 bases and J by 7 bases, with 9 bases between them. CDR1 is LNHDA, CDR2 SQIVND, per germline (reference sequence). CDR3 sequence: CASSRAVEAFF. Here the CDR3 DNA reads TGTGCCAGTAGCCGGGCGGTTGAAGCTTTCTTT.

This chain joins TRBV11-2 and TRBJ1-2, with no clear D. Per germline, CDR1 SGHAT and CDR2 FQNNGV. Trimming shortened V by 5 bases and J by 8 bases, and 18 bases separated the two germline ends. CDR3 length: 14 amino acids. The CDR3 DNA is TGTGCCAGCAGCCTCTGGGGTCAGGACGGCGGCTACACCTTC. Residues: CASSLWGQDGGYTF.

This clonotype has only a few counts. The rearrangement links TRBV18 to TRBJ2-3; perhaps TRBD1 as D (6 bases). Germline V CDR1 and CDR2: KGHSH, LQKENI. This CDR3 spans 14 amino acids. Trimming took 4 bases from V and 5 from J, leaving 13 bases between them. CDR3 nucleotide sequence: TGTGCCAGCTCACTAGGGGGATATCAAGATACGCAGTATTTT. It specifies CASSLGGYQDTQYF.

The chain is built from TRBV20-1 and TRBJ2-5; a weak D match, TRBD1 (6 bases). The ends were cut back, 0 bases at V and 4 bases at J, with 12 bases in the middle. From germline, CDR1 is DFQATT and CDR2 SNEGSKA (reference sequence). CDR3 length equals 14 residues. CDR3 coding DNA: TGCAGTGCTAGAGATGCACAGGGTGGAGAGACCCAGTACTTC. Translated, it gives CSARDAQGGETQYF.

The V and J genes are TRBV29-1 and TRBJ1-2; 8 nucleotides match TRBD1. The germline gives CDR1 SQVTM, CDR2 ANQGSEA. The CDR3 length is 14 residues. The V and J ends lost 6 bases and 8 bases, in that order; junction bases with no gene match: 14. CDR3 protein: CSVRDSRQGSGYTF. The CDR3 region has the DNA TGCAGCGTACGCGATTCGAGACAGGGGTCCGGCTACACCTTC.

The gene calls are TRBV6-5 and TRBJ2-3; the D is unclear. From germline, CDR1 is MNHEY and CDR2 SVGAGI. V lost 1 base and J 4 bases, leaving 6 bases between the germline ends. The CDR3 covers 13 residues. CDR3 nucleotide sequence: TGTGCCAGCAGTTACTGGGCGTCAGATACGCAGTATTTT. Its protein is CASSYWASDTQYF.

V is TRBV29-1 and J is TRBJ2-2; D not resolved. V lost 6 bases, J lost 2 bases, and 10 bases lay in between. CDR1 is SQVTM and CDR2 is ANQGSEA in the germline V gene. The CDR3 is made up of 13 amino acids. CDR3 DNA: TGCAGCGTCCATAAGGAAAACACCGGGGAGCTGTTTTTT. The encoded protein is CSVHKENTGELFF.

The CDR3 loop is CASGPVLYEQYF. The CDR3 region has the DNA TGTGCTAGTGGTCCCGTGCTTTACGAGCAGTACTTC. The chain combines TRBV12-5 with TRBJ2-7; no clear D gene. The CDR3 contains 12 residues. V shed 5 bases and J shed 4 bases, with 9 bases lying between them. Germline-derived CDR1 and CDR2 are LGHNT and FRNRAP.

The chain recombines TRBV4-3 with TRBJ2-1; D is possibly TRBD2 (6 bases). The CDR3 length is 18 residues. Germline V gives CDR1 LGHNA, CDR2 YSLEER. The V gene lost 6 bases and the J gene lost 0 bases, with 21 bases spanning the gap. This CDR3 is CASSKGPGGAYSYNEQFF. The DNA of the CDR3 is TGCGCCAGCAGTAAAGGGCCTGGAGGGGCCTACTCCTACAATGAGCAGTTCTTC.

J is TRBJ2-1 and V is TRBV20-1; 12 bases align to TRBD1. V shed 6 bases, J shed 8 bases, and the junction held 8 bases outside the gene matches. Per the germline V gene, CDR1 is DFQATT and CDR2 is SNEGSKA (reference sequence). CDR3 length: 14 residues. The CDR3 here is CSAPNRDRGHEQFF. The CDR3 coding sequence is TGCAGTGCCCCGAACCGGGACAGGGGGCATGAGCAGTTCTTC.

A few counts support this clonotype. J is TRBJ1-2 and V is TRBV19; D might be TRBD1 (5 bases). Germline-derived CDR1 and CDR2 are LNHDA and SQIVND (reference sequence). V lost 6 bases and J 3 bases, leaving 8 bases between the germline ends. CDR3 length: 12 residues. CDR3 coding DNA: TGTGCCAGTAGAGACAGCTACTATGGCTACACCTTC. This codes for CASRDSYYGYTF.

This clonotype was counted only a few times. The chain combines TRBV6-1 with TRBJ2-7; weak D call: TRBD2 (5 bases). CDR3 length: 14 residues. Germline CDR1 reads MNHNS; CDR2 reads SASEGT. With 7 bases removed from V and 4 bases from J, the gap between germline ends came to 17 bases. CDR3 bases: TGTGCCAGCATCGAAACTAGGACGGTTTACGAGCAGTACTTC. Encoded protein: CASIETRTVYEQYF.

The chain uses TRBV6-1 and TRBJ2-7; a possible D gene is TRBD2 (6 bases). Germline V gives CDR1 MNHNS, CDR2 SASEGT. V lost 7 bases to trimming and J lost 3 bases, with 19 bases between them. This CDR3 is 15 amino acids long. CDR3 DNA: TGTGCCAGCACACCAGGCGGAGGGAGGCGCTACGAGCAGTACTTC. This encodes CASTPGGGRRYEQYF.

The chain uses TRBV10-3 and TRBJ2-7, with 10 bases fitting TRBD2. V lost 2 bases to trimming and J lost 9 bases; unmatched junction nucleotides: 7. Germline V gives CDR1 ENHRY, CDR2 SYGVKD. This CDR3 is 14 amino acids long. CDR3 loop: CAISETSGDFGQYF. Here the CDR3 DNA reads TGTGCCATCAGTGAGACTAGCGGGGACTTTGGGCAGTACTTC.

This clonotype was picked up a small number of times. In DNA form, the CDR3 reads TGTGCCAGCGGAAAGACAGGGTTGACCTACGAGCAGTACTTC. Protein product: CASGKTGLTYEQYF. The chain couples TRBV12-3 or TRBV12-4 to TRBJ2-7; the match to TRBD1 covers 7 bases. V was clipped by 8 bases and J by 2 bases; unmatched bases: 9. The CDR3 sequence is 14 residues long.

This clonotype was recorded a few times. This chain connects TRBV9 to TRBJ1-1, with a possible D match to TRBD1 (6 bases). The CDR3 is 13 residues long. Germline V gives CDR1 SGDLS, CDR2 YYNGEE. The germline V and J ends were trimmed by 7 bases and 5 bases, with 15 bases remaining between them. As DNA, the CDR3 is TGTGCCAGCTGCGATGACCAGGGGACTGAAGCTTTCTTT. Residues: CASCDDQGTEAFF.

This clonotype was counted between two and nine times. The chain joins TRBV10-3 to TRBJ2-3; weak D call: TRBD2 (5 bases). CDR3 length: 14 amino acids. The V end was cut by 10 bases, the J end by 6 bases, with 20 bases between. Germline lookup yields CDR1 ENHRY and CDR2 SYGVKD. In nucleotides, the CDR3 is TGTGCCACCCAGAGCGGCTCCTATGGGGATACGCAGTATTTT. Protein product: CATQSGSYGDTQYF.

Notes on this clonotype: At one end the junction does not follow the germline gene, possibly because of a read error. The V call is TRBV7-2, the J call TRBJ1-5, with 8 bases fitting TRBD1. CDR3 length: 17 amino acids. Germline assignment: CDR1 SGHTA and CDR2 FQGNSA. The CDR3 protein is CPSSPEAGTGLGQPQHF. CDR3 sequence (DNA): TGTCCCAGCAGCCCCGAAGCCGGGACAGGTTTGGGTCAGCCCCAGCATTTT.

The rearrangement links TRBV7-9 to TRBJ2-6; D unresolved. CDR1 and CDR2 (germline): SEHNR, FQNEAQ (reference sequence). Trimming shortened V by 5 bases and J by 0 bases, and 8 bases separated the two germline ends. CDR3 size: 15 residues. The CDR3 coding sequence is TGTGCCAGCAGCCGAACCTTCTCTGGGGCCAACGTCCTGACTTTC. Translating gives CASSRTFSGANVLTF.

J is TRBJ1-2 and V is TRBV24-1; a possible D gene is TRBD1 (5 bases). Germline assignment: CDR1 KGHDR and CDR2 SFDVKD. Trimming pared 5 bases from V and 2 bases from J, leaving 8 bases between. This CDR3 region has 13 residues. CDR3 sequence (DNA): TGTGCCACCAGTGGGGGGGAGAACTATGGCTACACCTTC. It specifies CATSGGENYGYTF.

This chain connects TRBV5-1 to TRBJ1-1; D gene uncertain. CDR3 length: 12 residues. The germline V gene has CDR1 SGHRS and CDR2 YFSETQ. Trimming left V 5 bases short and J 1 base short, with 6 bases between. CDR3 bases: TGCGCCAGCAGGCTAGCGAACACTGAAGCTTTCTTT. The encoded protein is CASRLANTEAFF.

DNA for the CDR3: TGTGCCAGCAGTCCTACATTCTCTGGGGCCAACGTCCTGACTTTC. Translation: CASSPTFSGANVLTF. The rearrangement joins TRBV27 to TRBJ2-6; D is ambiguous. Germline CDR1 reads MNHEY; CDR2 reads SMNVEV (reference sequence). This CDR3 has 15 amino acids. The V gene lost 5 bases and the J gene lost 0 bases, with 8 bases spanning the gap.

A few counts support this clonotype. The J gene is TRBJ2-1, the V gene TRBV6-5, with D maybe TRBD1 (6 bases). V lost 4 bases, J lost 1 base, and 11 bases lay in between. The CDR3 is made up of 15 amino acids. Germline lookup yields CDR1 MNHEY and CDR2 SVGAGI. In nucleotides, the CDR3 is TGTGCCAGCAGTTTCCAGGGGATTTCCTACAATGAGCAGTTCTTC. Translating gives CASSFQGISYNEQFF.

This clonotype was counted a single time. The V and J genes are TRBV6-2 or TRBV6-3 and TRBJ2-7, with TRBD2 matching 8 bases. CDR1 is MNHEY, CDR2 SVGEGT, per germline. With 10 bases clipped from V and 7 bases from J, the junction kept 12 bases outside the gene matches. The CDR3 totals 13 residues. For the CDR3, the DNA is TGTGCCACCGAACTAGCGGCCGGCGGGGAGCAGTACTTC. Its protein is CATELAAGGEQYF.

Only a few counts were recorded for this clonotype. This sequence joins TRBV7-9 and TRBJ2-2; D is undetermined. In germline, CDR1 is SEHNR, CDR2 FQNEAQ (reference sequence). Between the trimmed V and J ends, which lost 4 bases and 7 bases, there was a span of 7 bases. The CDR3 length is 12 residues. CDR3 in amino acids: CASSSFIGELFF. DNA for the CDR3: TGTGCCAGCAGCTCGTTTATCGGGGAGCTGTTTTTT.

This sequence joins TRBV5-1 and TRBJ2-3; tentatively, D is TRBD1 (5 bases). CDR1 and CDR2 from the germline V gene are SGHRS and YFSETQ. V dropped 0 bases and J dropped 4 bases, with 9 bases sitting between them. This CDR3 contains 14 residues. CDR3 amino acids: CASSLDRFPDTQYF. The CDR3 region has the DNA TGCGCCAGCAGCTTGGACAGGTTCCCAGATACGCAGTATTTT. The whole variable domain, filled in from reference TRBV5-1 and TRBJ2-3, reads KAGVTQTPRYLIKTRGQQVTLSCSPISGHRSVSWYQQTPGQGLQFLFEYFSETQRNKGNFPGRFSGRQFSNSRSEMNVSTLELGDSALYLCASSLDRFPDTQYFGPGTRLTVL.